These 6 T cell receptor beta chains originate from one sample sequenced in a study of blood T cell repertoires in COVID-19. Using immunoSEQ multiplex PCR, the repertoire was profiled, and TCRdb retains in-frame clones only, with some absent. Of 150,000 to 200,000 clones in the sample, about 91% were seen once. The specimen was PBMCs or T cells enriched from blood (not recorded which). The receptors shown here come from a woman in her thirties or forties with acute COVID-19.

CDR3 sequence: CSSRDRDPYGYTF. The CDR3 DNA reads TGCAGCTCCCGGGACAGGGATCCCTATGGCTACACCTTC. This rearrangement joins TRBV29-1 to TRBJ1-2; 9 bases are shared with TRBD1. The V gene's germline CDR1 is SQVTM and CDR2 ANQGSEA. V was pared by 8 bases and J by 4 bases, with 8 bases of the junction left unmatched. The CDR3 has 13 residues.

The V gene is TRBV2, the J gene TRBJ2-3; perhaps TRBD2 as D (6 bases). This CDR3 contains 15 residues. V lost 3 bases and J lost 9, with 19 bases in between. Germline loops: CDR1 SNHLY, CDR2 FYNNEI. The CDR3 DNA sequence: TGTGCCAGCAGTGAGCCGGGACTCCCTAACGACACGCAGTATTTT. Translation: CASSEPGLPNDTQYF.

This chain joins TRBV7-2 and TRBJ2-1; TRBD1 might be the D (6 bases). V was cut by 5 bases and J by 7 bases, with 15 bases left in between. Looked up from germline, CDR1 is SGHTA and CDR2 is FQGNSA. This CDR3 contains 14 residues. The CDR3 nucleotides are TGTGCCAGCAGCCAACTGGGACACTTTAATGAGCAGTTCTTC. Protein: CASSQLGHFNEQFF.

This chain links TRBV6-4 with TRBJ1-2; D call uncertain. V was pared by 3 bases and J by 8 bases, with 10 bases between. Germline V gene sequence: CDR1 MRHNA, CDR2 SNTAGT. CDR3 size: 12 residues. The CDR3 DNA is TGTGCCAGCAGTGATGAGGGCTTCGGCTACACCTTC. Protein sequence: CASSDEGFGYTF.

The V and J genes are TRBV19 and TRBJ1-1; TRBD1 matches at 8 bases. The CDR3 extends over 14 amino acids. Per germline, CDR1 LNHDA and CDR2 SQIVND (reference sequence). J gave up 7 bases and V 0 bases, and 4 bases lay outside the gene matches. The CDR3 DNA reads TGTGCCAGTAGTATAGACAGGGGGCAGGGTGAAGCTTTCTTT. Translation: CASSIDRGQGEAFF.

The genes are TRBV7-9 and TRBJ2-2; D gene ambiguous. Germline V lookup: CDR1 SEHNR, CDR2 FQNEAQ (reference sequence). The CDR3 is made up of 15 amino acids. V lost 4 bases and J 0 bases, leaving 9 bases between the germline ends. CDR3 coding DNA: TGTGCCAGCAGCTCTCGGGTAGCGAACACCGGGGAGCTGTTTTTT. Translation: CASSSRVANTGELFF.